One T cell receptor beta chain is described in this entry. The source of the sample is a study of T cell changes during pregnancy in multiple sclerosis. Using immunoSEQ multiplex PCR, the repertoire was profiled, and TCRdb retains in-frame clones only, with some absent. The sample carries some 60,000 clones, roughly 93% recorded once. The V gene lost 4 bases and the J gene lost 7 bases, with 19 bases spanning the gap. The CDR3 is 15 residues long. Germline-derived CDR1 and CDR2 are MGHDK and SYGVNS. This chain connects TRBV25-1 to TRBJ1-1; D not certain. This TCR derives from a female donor with multiple sclerosis, enrolled in a pregnancy study. Source: peripheral blood, taken after pregnancy. CDR3 sequence reads: CASSASGRPAGEAFF. CDR3 DNA: TGTGCCAGCAGTGCTTCCGGACGCCCGGCGGGTGAAGCTTTCTTT.